Below are 22 T cell receptor beta chains sequenced from a single sample in a study of blood T cells in healthy people across ages. A sample-barcoded 5' primer and a J-beta primer mix were used in a second PCR of roughly 6 to 11 cycles. In TCRdb, the 5' RACE reads were re-called with MiXCR into one record per CDR3 protein. The repertoire holds about 970,000 distinct CDR3 sequences, with 45% to 60% as singletons. What was sequenced was blood. The receptor set was obtained from an older woman in good health.

The chain recombines TRBV28 with TRBJ2-4, with 8 bases matching TRBD1. The closer fit of TRBJ2-7 to the DNA end suggests the J call may be wrong. This CDR3 has 15 residues. CDR1 MDHEN and CDR2 SYDVKM come from the germline V gene. This chain's CDR3 is CASRSPGQATYEQYF. CDR3 in DNA: TGTGCCAGCAGATCTCCGGGACAGGCCACCTACGAGCAGTACTTC.

This clonotype has a handful of counts. The J gene is TRBJ1-2, the V gene TRBV12-3 or TRBV12-4; TRBD1 matches at 9 bases. V dropped 4 bases and J dropped 8; count of bases not matched to a gene: 11. The CDR3 sequence is 15 residues long. Written as DNA, the CDR3 is TGTGCCAGCAGTTCCAATTCGGGACAGGGCGACGGCTACACCTTC. Encoded protein: CASSSNSGQGDGYTF.

CDR3 nucleotide sequence: TGCAGTGCTGGCGGGACAGACGCAAGCACAGATACGCAGTATTTT. Protein: CSAGGTDASTDTQYF. J is TRBJ2-3 and V is TRBV20-1, with a tentative D call TRBD1 (7 bases). V was trimmed by 5 bases and J by 0 bases, leaving 15 bases between them. This CDR3 comprises 15 residues. CDR1 is DFQATT and CDR2 is SNEGSKA in the germline V gene (reference sequence).

The chain has TRBV7-2 and TRBJ2-7; 10 nucleotides agree with TRBD2. The germline V gene has CDR1 SGHTA and CDR2 FQGNSA. Trimming at V came to 5 bases and at J to 5 bases, leaving 9 bases not matched to a gene. The CDR3 covers 15 residues. CDR3 loop: CASSPWTSGTHEQYF. Here the CDR3 DNA reads TGTGCCAGCAGCCCCTGGACTAGCGGAACCCACGAGCAGTACTTC. Filled out from reference TRBV7-2 and TRBJ2-7, the complete variable domain reads GAGVSQSPSNKVTEKGKDVELRCDPISGHTALYWYRQSLGQGLEFLIYFQGNSAPDKSGLPSDRFSAERTGGSVSTLTIQRTQQEDSAVYLCASSPWTSGTHEQYFGPGTRLTVT.

The J gene is TRBJ2-1, the V gene TRBV27; 7 bases map to TRBD1. Per the germline V gene, CDR1 is MNHEY and CDR2 is SMNVEV (reference sequence). V lost 1 base to trimming and J lost 4 bases; unmatched junction nucleotides: 7. The CDR3 sequence is 16 residues long. The CDR3 DNA reads as TGTGCCAGCAGTTTATTAGGACAGGTCTCATACAATGAGCAGTTCTTC. This translates into CASSLLGQVSYNEQFF.

This clonotype came up many times. J is TRBJ2-3 and V is TRBV27, with 7 bases aligning to TRBD2. CDR1 is MNHEY, CDR2 SMNVEV, per germline (reference sequence). V gave up 4 bases and J gave up 3 bases; unmatched junction bases: 10. The CDR3 contains 16 residues. DNA of the CDR3: TGTGCCAGCAGTTACCGGACTAGTTTCGGTACAGATACGCAGTATTTT. This translates into CASSYRTSFGTDTQYF.

This clonotype was counted a few times. The CDR3 bases are TGCGCCAGCCCCGGTGATAGGAACGAGCAGTACTTC. Its protein is CASPGDRNEQYF. This chain links TRBV5-1 with TRBJ2-5, with D hard to call. The J call may not be correct, given that the DNA end is closer to TRBJ2-7. The CDR3 totals 12 residues. Germline CDR1 reads SGHRS; CDR2 reads YFSETQ.

At least ten counts were recorded for this clonotype. V is TRBV4-2 and J is TRBJ2-5; 10 bases fit TRBD2. The CDR3 length is 17 residues. The V segment lost 4 bases and the J segment 4 bases; nucleotides outside the gene matches: 12. In germline, CDR1 is LGHNA, CDR2 YNFKEQ. The CDR3, as DNA: TGTGCCAGCAGCCCCTCTTCCGGGGTAGCGGGAGGAGAGACCCAGTACTTC. Residues: CASSPSSGVAGGETQYF.

This clonotype has a handful of counts. The chain carries TRBV29-1 and TRBJ2-7; D unresolved. CDR1 and CDR2 (germline): SQVTM, ANQGSEA. V lost 5 bases and J 0 bases, leaving 14 bases between the germline ends. The CDR3 is made up of 14 amino acids. CDR3 nucleotides: TGCAGCGTTTTCGACCACCACCGCTCCTACGAGCAGTACTTC. Amino acids: CSVFDHHRSYEQYF.

This clonotype appeared a single time. V is TRBV6-1 and J is TRBJ2-7, with 8 bases aligning to TRBD2. CDR3 length: 16 amino acids. Germline V CDR1 and CDR2: MNHNS, SASEGT. With 2 bases clipped from V and 3 bases from J, the junction kept 9 bases outside the gene matches. In DNA form, the CDR3 reads TGTGCCAGCAGTGAACCCTGGACTAGCAGGAGCTACGAGCAGTACTTC. Protein product: CASSEPWTSRSYEQYF.

The chain combines TRBV6-5 with TRBJ1-4, with D tentatively TRBD1 (5 bases). The V gene's germline CDR1 is MNHEY and CDR2 SVGAGI. The CDR3 totals 16 residues. Trimming shortened V by 0 bases and J by 0 bases, and 8 bases separated the two germline ends. The CDR3 sequence is CASSYSRGATNEKLFF. The DNA for the CDR3 is TGTGCCAGCAGTTACTCGAGAGGGGCAACTAATGAAAAACTGTTTTTT.

This sequence joins TRBV27 and TRBJ1-4, with a weak D call TRBD1 (6 bases). The V gene's germline CDR1 is MNHEY and CDR2 SMNVEV (reference sequence). The germline V and J ends were trimmed by 5 bases and 7 bases, with 17 bases remaining between them. This CDR3 is 15 amino acids long. This CDR3 reads CASSTGTPYGEKLFF. For the CDR3, the DNA is TGTGCCAGCAGTACAGGGACACCCTACGGTGAAAAACTGTTTTTT. Variable domain in full (rest from reference TRBV27 and TRBJ1-4): EAQVTQNPRYLITVTGKKLTVTCSQNMNHEYMSWYRQDPGLGLRQIYYSMNVEVTDKGDVPEGYKVSRKEKRNFPLILESPSPNQTSLYFCASSTGTPYGEKLFFGSGTQLSVL.

This clonotype was picked up one time. V usage is TRBV12-3 or TRBV12-4 and J usage is TRBJ1-5; weak D call: TRBD1 (5 bases). CDR3 length: 17 amino acids. V was cut by 4 bases and J by 7 bases, with 23 bases left in between. This CDR3 is CASSSTSRPGIGQPQHF. As DNA, the CDR3 is TGTGCCAGCAGTTCGACGTCCAGGCCAGGGATCGGGCAGCCCCAGCATTTT.

The genes are TRBV4-1 and TRBJ2-5, with 8 bases that match TRBD2. V shed 4 bases and J 5 bases; nucleotides not matched to a gene: 15. The CDR3 is 17 amino acids. Germline assignment: CDR1 MGHRA and CDR2 YSYEKL. In DNA, the CDR3 is TGCGCCAGCAGCCCCCGTCTACGGGAGGGCCAGTCGGAGACCCAGTACTTC. Its protein is CASSPRLREGQSETQYF.

V gene TRBV5-1 combines with J gene TRBJ2-3; D gene uncertain. CDR3 length: 15 residues. V was cut by 1 base and J by 0 bases, with 9 bases left in between. Germline values: CDR1 SGHRS, CDR2 YFSETQ. The CDR3 nucleotides are TGCGCCAGCAGCTTGCGAGTGTCTAGCACAGATACGCAGTATTTT. Its translation: CASSLRVSSTDTQYF.

The J gene is TRBJ1-2, the V gene TRBV7-2, with D perhaps TRBD1 (5 bases). CDR1 is SGHTA and CDR2 is FQGNSA in the germline V gene. V was trimmed by 1 base and J by 6 bases, leaving 15 bases between them. The CDR3 runs to 15 residues. CDR3 in amino acids: CASSLVRGRTNGYTF. The CDR3 DNA reads as TGTGCCAGCAGCTTAGTGAGGGGCCGCACCAATGGCTACACCTTC.

This rearrangement joins TRBV5-1 to TRBJ2-7; 10 bases align to TRBD2. The CDR3 runs 16 residues. After removal of 4 bases from V and 7 bases from J, the junction contained 14 bases not matched to a gene. The germline CDR1 and CDR2 sequences are SGHRS and YFSETQ. The CDR3 nucleotides read TGCGCCAGCAGCACATCGTACAGCGGGAGGGCAGGAGAGCAGTACTTC. It is translated as CASSTSYSGRAGEQYF.

This clonotype was seen a few times. The gene calls are TRBV29-1 and TRBJ2-3, with D hard to call. The CDR3 contains 13 residues. With 3 bases removed from V and 2 bases from J, the gap between germline ends came to 9 bases. Germline CDR1 SQVTM, CDR2 ANQGSEA. The CDR3 loop reads CSVDNLYTDTQYF. For the CDR3, the DNA is TGCAGCGTTGATAACCTATACACAGATACGCAGTATTTT.

The chain couples TRBV5-1 to TRBJ2-6; a possible D gene is TRBD1 (6 bases). This CDR3 has 14 amino acids. Germline CDR1 SGHRS, CDR2 YFSETQ. V was trimmed by 4 bases and J by 2 bases, leaving 7 bases between them. The CDR3 here is CASSGDTGANVLTF. The CDR3 nucleotides read TGCGCCAGCAGCGGGGACACTGGGGCCAACGTCCTGACTTTC.

This clonotype was seen a few times. The chain recombines TRBV4-1 with TRBJ2-7; possible D gene TRBD1, 6 bases. This CDR3 has 15 amino acids. CDR1 is MGHRA, CDR2 YSYEKL, per germline. V lost 3 bases and J 0 bases, leaving 12 bases between the germline ends. CDR3 region: CASSQGHLSSYEQYF. In DNA, the CDR3 is TGCGCCAGCAGCCAGGGACATCTGAGCTCCTACGAGCAGTACTTC.

As concerns this clonotype: Germline and junction disagree at one end, which may indicate a read error. The chain joins TRBV12-3 or TRBV12-4 to TRBJ1-2; D is unclear. This CDR3 has 12 residues. In DNA form, the CDR3 reads TGTGCCATCAGTTTATCGGGTTTTGGCTACACCTTC. Its translation: CAISLSGFGYTF.

The CDR3 bases are TGCGCCAGCAGCTTGTTCAAACGGATGGGGGAGACCCAGTACTTC. Protein product: CASSLFKRMGETQYF. V usage is TRBV5-1 and J usage is TRBJ2-5; D uncertain. Germline CDR1 reads SGHRS; CDR2 reads YFSETQ. V gave up 1 base and J gave up 5 bases, with 15 bases separating them. This CDR3 has 15 residues.